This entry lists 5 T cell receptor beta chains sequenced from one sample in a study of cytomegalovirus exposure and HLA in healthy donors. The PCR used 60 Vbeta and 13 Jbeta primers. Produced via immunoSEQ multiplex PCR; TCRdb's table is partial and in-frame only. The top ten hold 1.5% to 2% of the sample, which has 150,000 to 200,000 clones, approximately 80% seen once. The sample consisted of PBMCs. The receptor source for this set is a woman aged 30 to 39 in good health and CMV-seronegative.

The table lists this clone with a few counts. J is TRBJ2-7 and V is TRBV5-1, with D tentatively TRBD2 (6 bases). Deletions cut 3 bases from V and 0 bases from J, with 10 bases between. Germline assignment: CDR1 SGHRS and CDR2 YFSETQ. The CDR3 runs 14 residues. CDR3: CASSWDSGSYEQYF. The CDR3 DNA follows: TGCGCCAGCAGCTGGGATAGCGGCTCCTACGAGCAGTACTTC.

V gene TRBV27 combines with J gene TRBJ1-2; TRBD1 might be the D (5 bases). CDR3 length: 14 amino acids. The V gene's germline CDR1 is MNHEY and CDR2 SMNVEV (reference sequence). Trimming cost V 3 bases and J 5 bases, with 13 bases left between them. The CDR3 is CASSFKGLGYGYTF. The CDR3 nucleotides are TGTGCCAGCAGTTTTAAGGGACTGGGTTATGGCTACACCTTC.

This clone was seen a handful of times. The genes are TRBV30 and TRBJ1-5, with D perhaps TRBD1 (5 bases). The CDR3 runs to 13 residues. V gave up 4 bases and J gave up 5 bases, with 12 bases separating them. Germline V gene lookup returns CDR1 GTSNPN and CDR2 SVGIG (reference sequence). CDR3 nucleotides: TGTGCCTGGAACCCGGCGGGGGATCAGCCCCAGCATTTT. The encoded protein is CAWNPAGDQPQHF. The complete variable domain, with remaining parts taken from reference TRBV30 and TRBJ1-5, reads SQTIHQWPATLVQPVGSPLSLECTVEGTSNPNLYWYRQAAGRGLQLLFYSVGIGQISSEVPQNLSASRPQDRQFILSSKKLLLSDSGFYLCAWNPAGDQPQHFGDGTRLSIL.

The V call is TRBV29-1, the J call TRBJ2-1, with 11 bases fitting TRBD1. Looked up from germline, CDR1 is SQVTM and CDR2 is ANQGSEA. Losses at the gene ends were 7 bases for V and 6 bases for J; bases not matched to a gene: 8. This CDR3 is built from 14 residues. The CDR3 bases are TGCAGCGGTCTACGGGACAGGGGGAGCAATGAGCAGTTCTTC. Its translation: CSGLRDRGSNEQFF.

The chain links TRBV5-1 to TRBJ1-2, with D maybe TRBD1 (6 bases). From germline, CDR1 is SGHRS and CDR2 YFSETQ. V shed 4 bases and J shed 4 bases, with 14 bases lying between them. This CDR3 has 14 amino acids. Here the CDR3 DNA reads TGCGCCAGCAGCGATCGGACAGACTCCTATGGCTACACCTTC. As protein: CASSDRTDSYGYTF. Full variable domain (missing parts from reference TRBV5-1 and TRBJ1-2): KAGVTQTPRYLIKTRGQQVTLSCSPISGHRSVSWYQQTPGQGLQFLFEYFSETQRNKGNFPGRFSGRQFSNSRSEMNVSTLELGDSALYLCASSDRTDSYGYTFGSGTRLTVV.